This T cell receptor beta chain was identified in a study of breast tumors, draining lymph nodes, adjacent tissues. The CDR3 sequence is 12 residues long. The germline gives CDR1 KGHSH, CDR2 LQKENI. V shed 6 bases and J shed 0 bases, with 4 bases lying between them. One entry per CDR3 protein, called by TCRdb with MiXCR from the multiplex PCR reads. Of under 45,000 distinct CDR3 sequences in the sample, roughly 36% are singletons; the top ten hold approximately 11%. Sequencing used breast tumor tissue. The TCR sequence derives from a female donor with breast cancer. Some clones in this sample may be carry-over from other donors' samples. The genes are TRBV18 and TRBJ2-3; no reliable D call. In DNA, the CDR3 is TGTGCCAGCTCGGACAGCACAGATACGCAGTATTTT. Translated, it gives CASSDSTDTQYF.